The sequence of this T cell receptor beta chain was determined in a study of beta chain features in type 1 diabetes. Whole-study results and caveats: cDNA-based sequencing might over-represent cells highly expressing TCR. Naive, central memory and Treg TCRB repertoires appeared more alike in patients than in healthy donors. Type 1 diabetes patients showed a moderate but significant shortening of TCRB CDR3s in all four CD4+ subsets. Reduced insertions and increased deletions marked VDJ junctions in type 1 diabetes patients.

On average, the one heparinised blood draw given by each donor was approximately 120 mL. The CDR3 extends over 15 amino acids. Germline V gene sequence: CDR1 SNHLY, CDR2 FYNNEI. V was clipped by 2 bases and J by 2 bases, with 10 bases between them. Comments on this clone: No antigen is known for it.

Every isolated RNA sample was fully reverse transcribed, so sequencing captured expressed TCRB transcripts. Libraries were prepared by immunoSEQ multiplex PCR; TCRdb keeps only in-frame clonotypes and omits some of them. The table includes 640,000 or so clones, around an eighth detected once. The clonotype originates from a man younger than 35 with type 1 diabetes. The rearrangement joins TRBV2 to TRBJ1-3, with a tentative D call TRBD1 (6 bases). Sequenced input: naive CD4+ T cells from blood. CDR3 in amino acids: CASSEWTVTGNTIYF. CDR3 bases: TGTGCCAGCAGTGAATGGACAGTAACTGGAAACACCATATATTTT. Using reference TRBV2 and TRBJ1-3 for the parts outside the CDR3, the full variable domain is EPEVTQTPSHQVTQMGQEVILRCVPISNHLYFYWYRQILGQKVEFLVSFYNNEISEKSEIFDDQFSVERPDGSNFTLKIRSTKLEDSAMYFCASSEWTVTGNTIYFGEGSWLTVV.